One sample yielded the 29 T cell receptor beta chains listed below, sequenced in a study of T cells in localized non-small cell lung cancer. Data came from immunoSEQ multiplex PCR; TCRdb stores just in-frame clones and leaves some out. The sample holds approximately 31,000 clones; 85% to 90% are singletons and the top ten take about 3.2%. The material was peripheral blood, obtained before any cancer treatment. The receptors were gathered from a female donor of 60 years or more with stage I lung adenocarcinoma.

This clone was seen once. The chain has TRBV7-2 and TRBJ2-7; D remains unclear. This CDR3 contains 13 residues. V dropped 0 bases and J dropped 5 bases, with 8 bases sitting between them. Germline V CDR1 and CDR2: SGHTA, FQGNSA. The CDR3 here is CASSLARRNEQYF. For the CDR3, the DNA is TGTGCCAGCAGCTTAGCGCGGAGAAACGAGCAGTACTTC.

The V call is TRBV7-6, the J call TRBJ1-1, with D unclear. Between the trimmed V and J ends, which lost 6 bases and 1 base, there was a span of 9 bases. This CDR3 has 13 residues. CDR1 is SGHVS, CDR2 FNYEAQ, per germline. CDR3 DNA sequence: TGTGCCAGCAGGCGGGGTGAGAACACTGAAGCTTTCTTT. This translates into CASRRGENTEAFF. Looking up the rest from reference TRBV7-6 and TRBJ1-1 gives the full variable domain: GAGVSQSPRYKVTKRGQDVALRCDPISGHVSLYWYRQALGQGPEFLTYFNYEAQQDKSGLPNDRFSAERPEGSISTLTIQRTEQRDSAMYRCASRRGENTEAFFGQGTRLTVV.

J is TRBJ1-2 and V is TRBV28; 7 bases fit TRBD1. The CDR3 length is 13 residues. Per germline, CDR1 MDHEN and CDR2 SYDVKM. After removal of 5 bases from V and 8 bases from J, the junction contained 8 bases not matched to a gene. DNA for the CDR3: TGTGCCAGCAGTCGACAGGGATTTCGGGGCTACACCTTC. It yields the protein CASSRQGFRGYTF.

The genes are TRBV7-3 and TRBJ2-1; TRBD2 aligns across 8 bases. Trimming at V came to 4 bases and at J to 3 bases, leaving 2 bases not matched to a gene. CDR3 length: 14 residues. Germline V gives CDR1 SGHTA, CDR2 FQGTGA. The CDR3 DNA follows: TGTGCCAGCAGCTCGGGGACTAGCTACAATGAGCAGTTCTTC. Translated: CASSSGTSYNEQFF. Together with reference TRBV7-3 and TRBJ2-1, the CDR3 gives the full variable domain: GAGVSQTPSNKVTEKGKYVELRCDPISGHTALYWYRQSLGQGPEFLIYFQGTGAADDSGLPNDRFFAVRPEGSVSTLKIQRTERGDSAVYLCASSSGTSYNEQFFGPGTRLTVL.

The chain employs TRBV18 and TRBJ2-1; D is perhaps TRBD1 (5 bases). The CDR3 runs 13 residues. In germline, CDR1 is KGHSH, CDR2 LQKENI. Between the trimmed V and J ends, which lost 5 bases and 4 bases, there was a span of 9 bases. The CDR3 bases are TGTGCCAGCTCAGCCAGGGAATACAATGAGCAGTTCTTC. Protein sequence: CASSAREYNEQFF.

This chain joins TRBV30 and TRBJ2-7, with D uncertain. Trimming shortened V by 0 bases and J by 2 bases, and 14 bases separated the two germline ends. The V gene's germline CDR1 is GTSNPN and CDR2 SVGIG (reference sequence). The CDR3 has 15 residues. CDR3 amino acids: CAWSVRGGSTYEQYF. The CDR3 DNA reads TGTGCCTGGAGTGTACGAGGTGGGTCTACCTACGAGCAGTACTTC.

Concerning this clone: Here the CDR3 omits its conserved ending phenylalanine or tryptophan, so a read error is the likely source. The DNA is left out, because the CDR3 cannot be placed on it with certainty; the CDR3 is given as TCRdb lists it. The chain combines TRBV7-6 with TRBJ2-7; the D call of TRBD1 is as the table states it, not checked on the DNA. The CDR3 totals 12 residues, both ends included. Germline V gene lookup returns CDR1 SGHVS and CDR2 FNYEAQ. The CDR3 is CASSSSGTVGAL.

The V and J genes are TRBV28 and TRBJ2-4; D may correspond to TRBD1 or TRBD2 (5 bases each). The CDR3 contains 15 residues. The V end lost 5 bases, the J end lost 6 bases, and 17 bases lay between the germline ends. Germline V gives CDR1 MDHEN, CDR2 SYDVKM. CDR3 in DNA: TGTGCCAGCAGTCCGATGGGGGTTGGGGGAAACATTCAGTACTTC. It is translated as CASSPMGVGGNIQYF.

The genes are TRBV19 and TRBJ1-2; D ambiguous. This CDR3 has 12 residues. V shed 5 bases and J shed 6 bases, with 10 bases lying between them. In germline, CDR1 is LNHDA, CDR2 SQIVND (reference sequence). CDR3 loop: CASSVPRDGYTF. The CDR3 bases are TGTGCCAGTAGTGTACCACGGGATGGCTACACCTTC.

This sequence joins TRBV5-1 and TRBJ2-5; TRBD2 aligns across 13 bases. J was trimmed by 5 bases and V by 3 bases; bases with no gene match: 7. Germline lookup yields CDR1 SGHRS and CDR2 YFSETQ. The CDR3 totals 16 residues. In DNA, the CDR3 is TGCGCCAGCAGCTGGACTAGCGGGAGTCCAGGGGAGACCCAGTACTTC. This encodes CASSWTSGSPGETQYF.

V and J are TRBV6-1 and TRBJ2-7; 9 bases match TRBD2. This CDR3 is 15 amino acids long. After removal of 7 bases from V and 0 bases from J, the junction contained 7 bases not matched to a gene. Looked up from germline, CDR1 is MNHNS and CDR2 is SASEGT. The CDR3 coding sequence is TGTGCCAGCACTTGGCAGCGGGAGGCCTCCTACGAGCAGTACTTC. Protein: CASTWQREASYEQYF.

The gene calls are TRBV5-1 and TRBJ2-1; TRBD2 agrees at 10 bases. The CDR3 totals 14 residues. Germline CDR1 reads SGHRS; CDR2 reads YFSETQ. V shed 0 bases, J shed 8 bases, and the junction held 2 bases outside the gene matches. The DNA of the CDR3 is TGCGCCAGCAGCTTGGAAGCGGGAGGGTATGAGCAGTTCTTC. As protein: CASSLEAGGYEQFF. The full variable domain, its missing parts supplied by reference TRBV5-1 and TRBJ2-1, is KAGVTQTPRYLIKTRGQQVTLSCSPISGHRSVSWYQQTPGQGLQFLFEYFSETQRNKGNFPGRFSGRQFSNSRSEMNVSTLELGDSALYLCASSLEAGGYEQFFGPGTRLTVL.

The chain has TRBV7-3 and TRBJ2-7; 7 bases align to TRBD1. V was pared by 5 bases and J by 6 bases, with 4 bases of the junction left unmatched. The CDR3 covers 12 residues. Germline-derived CDR1 and CDR2 are SGHTA and FQGTGA. CDR3: CASSEQGFEQYF. In DNA, the CDR3 is TGTGCCAGCAGCGAACAGGGGTTCGAGCAGTACTTC.

The chain recombines TRBV11-2 with TRBJ2-1, with TRBD2 matching 7 bases. The CDR3 length is 15 residues. Germline-derived CDR1 and CDR2 are SGHAT and FQNNGV. After removal of 5 bases from V and 4 bases from J, the junction contained 8 bases not matched to a gene. The CDR3: CASSVPGGLYNEQFF. The DNA for the CDR3 is TGTGCCAGCAGCGTTCCGGGGGGACTTTACAATGAGCAGTTCTTC.

In this sample, this clone turned up once. The V call is TRBV11-3, the J call TRBJ2-2, with 9 bases lining up with TRBD2. Germline V CDR1 and CDR2: SGHNT, YENEEA. The CDR3 totals 15 residues. Trimming cost V 1 base and J 3 bases; bases outside gene matches: 0. The CDR3 loop is CASSLGLADTGELFF. For the CDR3, the DNA is TGTGCCAGCAGCTTAGGACTAGCGGACACCGGGGAGCTGTTTTTT.

The chain couples TRBV7-6 to TRBJ1-2; unclear D gene. V was trimmed by 0 bases and J by 6 bases, leaving 5 bases between them. CDR3 length: 12 residues. Looked up from germline, CDR1 is SGHVS and CDR2 is FNYEAQ. The CDR3 sequence: CASSLAGDGYTF. In DNA, the CDR3 is TGTGCCAGCAGCTTAGCCGGGGATGGCTACACCTTC.

This chain joins TRBV2 and TRBJ1-2; D is uncertain. The CDR3 length is 12 residues. The V end lost 6 bases, the J end lost 3 bases, and 8 bases lay between the germline ends. The germline V gene has CDR1 SNHLY and CDR2 FYNNEI. The CDR3 here is CASRTVYYGYTF. The DNA of the CDR3 is TGTGCCAGCAGGACCGTCTACTATGGCTACACCTTC.

The rearrangement links TRBV5-1 to TRBJ2-2, with 7 bases aligning to TRBD1. Unmatched junction bases numbered 5, after V lost 0 bases and J lost 6 bases. The germline V gene encodes CDR1 SGHRS and CDR2 YFSETQ. CDR3 length equals 15 residues. The CDR3 DNA sequence: TGCGCCAGCAGCTTGGGGGACAGTTATTCCGGGGAGCTGTTTTTT. Translating it yields CASSLGDSYSGELFF.

The gene calls are TRBV21-1 and TRBJ1-1; the table names TRBD1, a call not compared with the DNA. TRBV21-1 is a listed pseudogene. The CDR3 sequence is 17 residues long. CDR3: CASSKVYSTGRNTEAFF. The CDR3 region has the DNA TGTGCCAGCAGCAAAGTTTATTCGACAGGGCGGAACACTGAAGCTTTCTTT.

The rearrangement uses TRBV7-2 and TRBJ1-2; no clear D. Between the trimmed V and J ends, which lost 5 bases and 8 bases, there was a span of 12 bases. The germline V gene has CDR1 SGHTA and CDR2 FQGNSA. CDR3 size: 12 residues. The CDR3: CASSREVGGYTF. The CDR3 nucleotides are TGTGCCAGCAGCAGGGAGGTGGGGGGCTACACCTTC.

This chain links TRBV7-6 with TRBJ2-7; tentatively, D is TRBD2 (6 bases). Germline V lookup: CDR1 SGHVS, CDR2 FNYEAQ. V lost 5 bases and J 1 base, leaving 21 bases between the germline ends. The CDR3 covers 17 residues. The CDR3 coding sequence is TGTGCCAGCAGCCCGATCCCGGGACTCCTCAATTCCTACGAGCAGTACTTC. Translated: CASSPIPGLLNSYEQYF.

The CDR3 DNA follows: TGTGCCAGTAGTATAGTGGACAGAGGCTATGGCTACACCTTC. As protein: CASSIVDRGYGYTF. This chain links TRBV19 with TRBJ1-2; D possibly corresponds to TRBD1 (6 bases). This CDR3 region has 14 residues. Germline loops: CDR1 LNHDA, CDR2 SQIVND (reference sequence). V lost 1 base and J 4 bases, leaving 10 bases between the germline ends. Based on the CDR3 plus reference TRBV19 and TRBJ1-2, the full variable domain is DGGITQSPKYLFRKEGQNVTLSCEQNLNHDAMYWYRQDPGQGLRLIYYSQIVNDFQKGDIAEGYSVSREKKESFPLTVTSAQKNPTAFYLCASSIVDRGYGYTFGSGTRLTVV.

This clone has a single count. The genes are TRBV9 and TRBJ1-2; a possible D gene is TRBD1 (5 bases). With 3 bases removed from V and 8 bases from J, the gap between germline ends came to 20 bases. Per the germline V gene, CDR1 is SGDLS and CDR2 is YYNGEE. CDR3 size: 15 residues. CDR3: CASSGYPGIPEGYTF. DNA for the CDR3: TGTGCCAGCAGCGGTTACCCAGGGATCCCGGAAGGCTACACCTTC.

This chain uses TRBV6-5 with TRBJ1-1; 8 bases align to TRBD1. The V segment lost 5 bases and the J segment 1 base; nucleotides outside the gene matches: 6. Germline V CDR1 and CDR2: MNHEY, SVGAGI. This CDR3 spans 15 amino acids. CDR3 amino acids: CASSQDRAWNTEAFF. The CDR3 region has the DNA TGTGCCAGCAGTCAGGACAGGGCCTGGAACACTGAAGCTTTCTTT.

The chain uses TRBV5-6 and TRBJ2-5; the D gene is possibly TRBD1 (6 bases). V shed 0 bases and J shed 2 bases, with 11 bases lying between them. The CDR3 consists of 15 residues. Germline CDR1 is SGHDT and CDR2 is YYEEEE. The chain's CDR3 is CASSLARGLQETQYF. The CDR3 DNA sequence: TGTGCCAGCAGCTTGGCCAGGGGCCTACAAGAGACCCAGTACTTC.

The chain couples TRBV2 to TRBJ2-7, with 8 positions matching TRBD2. The CDR3 sequence is 16 residues long. The trim removed 6 bases at V and 0 bases at J, leaving 10 bases unmatched. Germline loops: CDR1 SNHLY, CDR2 FYNNEI. CDR3 protein: CASRATLAVTSYEQYF. CDR3 nucleotides: TGTGCCAGCAGGGCAACACTAGCGGTCACCTCCTACGAGCAGTACTTC. Variable domain in full (rest from reference TRBV2 and TRBJ2-7): EPEVTQTPSHQVTQMGQEVILRCVPISNHLYFYWYRQILGQKVEFLVSFYNNEISEKSEIFDDQFSVERPDGSNFTLKIRSTKLEDSAMYFCASRATLAVTSYEQYFGPGTRLTVT.

This chain joins TRBV2 and TRBJ1-5; 9 positions agree with TRBD1. The CDR3 has 17 amino acids. CDR1 and CDR2 from the germline V gene are SNHLY and FYNNEI. The V gene end was trimmed by 4 bases and the J gene end by 1 base; junction bases not matched to a gene: 8. The CDR3 protein is CASSGRQGDASNQPQHF. Here the CDR3 DNA reads TGTGCCAGCAGTGGGCGACAGGGGGATGCAAGCAATCAGCCCCAGCATTTT.

The genes are TRBV21-1 and TRBJ2-7; TRBD1 is the table's D call and was not checked against the DNA. TRBV21-1 has pseudogene status. The CDR3 has 15 residues. The CDR3 loop reads CASSIRPLQGHEQYF. In DNA, the CDR3 is TGTGCCAGCAGCATCCGCCCCCTACAGGGCCACGAGCAGTACTTC.

The chain uses TRBV5-4 and TRBJ2-1; D perhaps matches TRBD1 (6 bases). V lost 4 bases and J 0 bases, leaving 14 bases between the germline ends. Germline assignment: CDR1 SGHNT and CDR2 YYREEE (reference sequence). The CDR3 sequence is 16 residues long. Here the CDR3 reads CASSHNGDTSYNEQFF. DNA for the CDR3: TGTGCCAGCAGCCACAATGGGGACACCTCCTACAATGAGCAGTTCTTC.